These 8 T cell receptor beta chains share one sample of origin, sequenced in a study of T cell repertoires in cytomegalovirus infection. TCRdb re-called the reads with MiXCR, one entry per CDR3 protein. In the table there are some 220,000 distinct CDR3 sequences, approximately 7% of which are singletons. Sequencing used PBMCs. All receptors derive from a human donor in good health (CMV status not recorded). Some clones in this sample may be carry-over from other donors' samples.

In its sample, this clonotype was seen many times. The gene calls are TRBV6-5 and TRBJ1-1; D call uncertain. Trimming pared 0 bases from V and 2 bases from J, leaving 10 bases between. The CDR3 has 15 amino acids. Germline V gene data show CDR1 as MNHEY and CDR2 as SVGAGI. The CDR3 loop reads CASSYSGGANTEAFF. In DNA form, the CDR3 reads TGTGCCAGCAGTTACTCGGGAGGAGCTAACACTGAAGCTTTCTTT.

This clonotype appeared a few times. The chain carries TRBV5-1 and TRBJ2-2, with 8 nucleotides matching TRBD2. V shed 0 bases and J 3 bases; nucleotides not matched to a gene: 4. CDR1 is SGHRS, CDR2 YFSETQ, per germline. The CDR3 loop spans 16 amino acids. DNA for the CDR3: TGCGCCAGCAGCTTGGGAGCGGGGGTGTACACCGGGGAGCTGTTTTTT. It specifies CASSLGAGVYTGELFF.

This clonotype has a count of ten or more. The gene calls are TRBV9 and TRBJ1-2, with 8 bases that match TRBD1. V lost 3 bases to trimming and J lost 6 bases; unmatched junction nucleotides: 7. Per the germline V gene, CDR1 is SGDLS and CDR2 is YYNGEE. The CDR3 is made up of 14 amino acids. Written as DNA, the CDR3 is TGTGCCAGCAGCGGAGAGACAGGGGTAAATGGCTACACCTTC. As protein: CASSGETGVNGYTF.

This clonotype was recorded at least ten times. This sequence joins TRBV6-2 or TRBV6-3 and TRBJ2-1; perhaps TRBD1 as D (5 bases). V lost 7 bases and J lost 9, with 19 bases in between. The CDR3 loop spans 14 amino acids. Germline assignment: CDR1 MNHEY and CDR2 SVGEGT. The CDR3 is CASTSSGAFGEQFF. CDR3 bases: TGTGCCAGCACAAGCTCTGGGGCATTTGGTGAGCAGTTCTTC.

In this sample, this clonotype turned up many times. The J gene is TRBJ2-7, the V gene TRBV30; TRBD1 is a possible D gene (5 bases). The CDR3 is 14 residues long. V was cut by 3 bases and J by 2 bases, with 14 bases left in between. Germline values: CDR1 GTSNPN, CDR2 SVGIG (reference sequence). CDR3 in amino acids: CAWSRESGPYEQYF. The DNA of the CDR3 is TGTGCCTGGAGCAGGGAATCGGGCCCCTACGAGCAGTACTTC.

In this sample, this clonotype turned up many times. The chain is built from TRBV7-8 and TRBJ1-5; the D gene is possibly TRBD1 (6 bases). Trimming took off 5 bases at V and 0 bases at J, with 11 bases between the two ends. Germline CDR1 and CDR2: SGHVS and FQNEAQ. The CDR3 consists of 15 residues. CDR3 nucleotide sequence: TGTGCCAGCAGCCCGGGACACGCTAGCAATCAGCCCCAGCATTTT. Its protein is CASSPGHASNQPQHF.

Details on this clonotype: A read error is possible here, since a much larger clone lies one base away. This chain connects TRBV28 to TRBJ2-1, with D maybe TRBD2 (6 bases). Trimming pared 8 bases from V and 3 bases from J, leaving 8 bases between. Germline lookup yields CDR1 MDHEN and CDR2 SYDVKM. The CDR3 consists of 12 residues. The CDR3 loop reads CASAEGYNEQFF. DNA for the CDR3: TGTGCCAGCGCGGAGGGCTACAATGAGCAGTTCTTC.

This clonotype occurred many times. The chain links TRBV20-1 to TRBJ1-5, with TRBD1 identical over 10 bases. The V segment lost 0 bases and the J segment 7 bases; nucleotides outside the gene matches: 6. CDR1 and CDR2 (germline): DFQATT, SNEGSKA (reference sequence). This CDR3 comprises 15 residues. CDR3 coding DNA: TGCAGTGCTAGAGATTTTCCGGGACAGGGGCAGCCCCAGCATTTT. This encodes CSARDFPGQGQPQHF.